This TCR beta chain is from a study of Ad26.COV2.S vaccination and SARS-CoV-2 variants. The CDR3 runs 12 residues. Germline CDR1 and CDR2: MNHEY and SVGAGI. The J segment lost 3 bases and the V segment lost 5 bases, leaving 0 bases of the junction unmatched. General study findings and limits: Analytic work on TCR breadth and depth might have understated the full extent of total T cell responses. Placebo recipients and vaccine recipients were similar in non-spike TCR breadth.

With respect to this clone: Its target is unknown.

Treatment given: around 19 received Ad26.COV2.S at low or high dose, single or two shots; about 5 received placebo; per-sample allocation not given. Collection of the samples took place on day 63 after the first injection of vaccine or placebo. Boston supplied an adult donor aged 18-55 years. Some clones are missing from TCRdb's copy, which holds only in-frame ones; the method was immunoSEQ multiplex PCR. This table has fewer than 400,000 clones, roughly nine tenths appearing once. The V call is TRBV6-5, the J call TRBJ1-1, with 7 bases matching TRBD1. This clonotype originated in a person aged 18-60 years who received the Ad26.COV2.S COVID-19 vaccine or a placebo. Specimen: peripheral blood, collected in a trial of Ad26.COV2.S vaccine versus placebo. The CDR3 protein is CASSQGDTEAFF. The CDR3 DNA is TGTGCCAGCAGTCAGGGGGACACTGAAGCTTTCTTT.